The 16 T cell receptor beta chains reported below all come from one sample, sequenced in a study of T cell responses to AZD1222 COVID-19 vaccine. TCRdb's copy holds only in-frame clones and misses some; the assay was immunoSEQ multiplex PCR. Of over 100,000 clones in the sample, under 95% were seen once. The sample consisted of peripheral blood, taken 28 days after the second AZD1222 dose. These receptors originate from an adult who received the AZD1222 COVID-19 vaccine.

For the CDR3, the DNA is TGTGCCAGCAGCTTCTGGGAGAATGAAAAACTGTTTTTT. This sequence encodes CASSFWENEKLFF. The chain employs TRBV5-6 and TRBJ1-4; D uncertain. The CDR3 has 13 amino acids. Germline V gene data show CDR1 as SGHDT and CDR2 as YYEEEE. Trimming shortened V by 2 bases and J by 5 bases, and 7 bases separated the two germline ends.

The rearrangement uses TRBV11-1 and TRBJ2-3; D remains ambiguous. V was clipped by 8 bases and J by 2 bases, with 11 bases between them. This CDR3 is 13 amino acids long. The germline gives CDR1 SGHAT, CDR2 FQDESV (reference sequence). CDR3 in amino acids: CASGPVNTDTQYF. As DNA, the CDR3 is TGTGCCAGCGGGCCTGTTAACACAGATACGCAGTATTTT.

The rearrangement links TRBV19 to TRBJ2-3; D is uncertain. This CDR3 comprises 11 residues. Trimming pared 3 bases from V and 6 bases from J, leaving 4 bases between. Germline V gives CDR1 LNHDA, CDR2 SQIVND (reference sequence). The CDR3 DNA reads TGTGCCAGTAGTATTGGGGATACGCAGTATTTT. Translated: CASSIGDTQYF.

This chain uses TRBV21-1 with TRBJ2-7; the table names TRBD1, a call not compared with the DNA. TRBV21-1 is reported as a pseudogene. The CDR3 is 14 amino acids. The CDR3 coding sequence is TGTGCCAGCAGCAAAAGACAGGGTCCGTACGAGCAGTACTTC. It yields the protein CASSKRQGPYEQYF.

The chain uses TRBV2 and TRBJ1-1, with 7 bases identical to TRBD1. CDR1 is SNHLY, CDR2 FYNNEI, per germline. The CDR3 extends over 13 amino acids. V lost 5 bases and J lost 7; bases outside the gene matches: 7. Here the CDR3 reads CASSLTQGSEAFF. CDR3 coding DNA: TGTGCCAGCAGTTTAACACAGGGGAGTGAAGCTTTCTTT.

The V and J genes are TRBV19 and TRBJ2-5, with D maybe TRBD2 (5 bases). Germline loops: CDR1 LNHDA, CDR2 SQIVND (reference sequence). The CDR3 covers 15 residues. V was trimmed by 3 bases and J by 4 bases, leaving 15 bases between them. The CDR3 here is CASSMYGAGIETQYF. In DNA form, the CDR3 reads TGTGCCAGTAGTATGTACGGTGCGGGTATAGAGACCCAGTACTTC.

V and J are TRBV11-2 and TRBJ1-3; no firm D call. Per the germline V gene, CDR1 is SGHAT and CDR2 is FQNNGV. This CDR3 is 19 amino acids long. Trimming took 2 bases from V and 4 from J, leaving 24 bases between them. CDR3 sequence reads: CASSLREGNRQRGGNTIYF. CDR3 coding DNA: TGTGCCAGCAGCTTAAGAGAAGGGAATAGGCAGCGAGGGGGAAACACCATATATTTT.

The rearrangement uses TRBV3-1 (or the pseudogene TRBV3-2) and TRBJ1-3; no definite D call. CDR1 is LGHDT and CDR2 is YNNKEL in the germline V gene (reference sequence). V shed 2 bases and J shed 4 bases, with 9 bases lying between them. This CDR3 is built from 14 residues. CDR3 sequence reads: CASSQTLNGNTIYF. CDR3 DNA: TGTGCCAGCAGCCAAACCCTTAACGGAAACACCATATATTTT.

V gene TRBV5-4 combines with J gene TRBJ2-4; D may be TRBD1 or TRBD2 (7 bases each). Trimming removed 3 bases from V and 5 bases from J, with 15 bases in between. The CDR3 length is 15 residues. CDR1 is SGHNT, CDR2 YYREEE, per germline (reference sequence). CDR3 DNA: TGTGCCAGCAGCTGGGGGGGACAGACCGAAAACATTCAGTACTTC. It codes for CASSWGGQTENIQYF. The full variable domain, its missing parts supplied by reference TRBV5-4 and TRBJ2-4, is ETGVTQSPTHLIKTRGQQVTLRCSSQSGHNTVSWYQQALGQGPQFIFQYYREEENGRGNFPPRFSGLQFPNYSSELNVNALELDDSALYLCASSWGGQTENIQYFGAGTRLSVL.

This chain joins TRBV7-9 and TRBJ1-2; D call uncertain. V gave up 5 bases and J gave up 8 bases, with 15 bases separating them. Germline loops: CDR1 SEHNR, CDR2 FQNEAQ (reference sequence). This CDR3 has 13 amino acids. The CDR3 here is CASSKEPGQGYTF. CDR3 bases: TGTGCCAGCAGCAAGGAGCCTGGGCAAGGCTACACCTTC. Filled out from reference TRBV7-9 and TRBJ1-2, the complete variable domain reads DTGVSQNPRHKITKRGQNVTFRCDPISEHNRLYWYRQTLGQGPEFLTYFQNEAQLEKSRLLSDRFSAERPKGSFSTLEIQRTEQGDSAMYLCASSKEPGQGYTFGSGTRLTVV.

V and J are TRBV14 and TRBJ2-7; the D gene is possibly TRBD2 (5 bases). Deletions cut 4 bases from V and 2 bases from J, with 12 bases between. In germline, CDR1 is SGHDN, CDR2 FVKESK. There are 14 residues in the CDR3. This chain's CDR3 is CASSRSRGTYEQYF. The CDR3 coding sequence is TGTGCCAGCAGCCGGTCCCGGGGAACCTACGAGCAGTACTTC.

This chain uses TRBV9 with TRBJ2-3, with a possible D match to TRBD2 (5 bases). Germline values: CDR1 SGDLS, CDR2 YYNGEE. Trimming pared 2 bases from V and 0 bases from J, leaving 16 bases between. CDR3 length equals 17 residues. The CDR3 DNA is TGTGCCAGCAGCGTGTTAAGCGGAATATCTAGCACAGATACGCAGTATTTT. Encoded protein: CASSVLSGISSTDTQYF.

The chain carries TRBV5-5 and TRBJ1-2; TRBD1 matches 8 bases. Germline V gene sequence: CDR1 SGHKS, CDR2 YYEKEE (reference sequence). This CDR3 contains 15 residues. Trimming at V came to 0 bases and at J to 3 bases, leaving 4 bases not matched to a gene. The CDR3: CASSLGQGNDYGYTF. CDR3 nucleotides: TGTGCCAGCAGCTTGGGACAGGGGAACGACTATGGCTACACCTTC.

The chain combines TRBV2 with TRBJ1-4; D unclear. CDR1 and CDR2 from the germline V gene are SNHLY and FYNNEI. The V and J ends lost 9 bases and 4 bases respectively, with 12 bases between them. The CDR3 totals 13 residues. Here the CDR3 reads CARFDPFNEKLFF. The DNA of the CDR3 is TGTGCCAGATTTGACCCGTTTAATGAAAAACTGTTTTTT.

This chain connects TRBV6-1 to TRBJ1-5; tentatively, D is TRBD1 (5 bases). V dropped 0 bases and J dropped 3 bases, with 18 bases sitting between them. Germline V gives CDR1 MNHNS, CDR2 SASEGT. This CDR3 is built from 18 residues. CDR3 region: CASSEARIPGATNQPQHF. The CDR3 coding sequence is TGTGCCAGCAGTGAAGCCCGGATCCCCGGGGCTACCAATCAGCCCCAGCATTTT.

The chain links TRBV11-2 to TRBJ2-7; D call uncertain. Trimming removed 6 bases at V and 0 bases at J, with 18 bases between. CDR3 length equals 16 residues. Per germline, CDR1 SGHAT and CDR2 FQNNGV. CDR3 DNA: TGTGCCAGCAGAAAATCCGCCCGGTCTATCTCCTACGAGCAGTACTTC. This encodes CASRKSARSISYEQYF.